This entry lists 8 T cell receptor beta chains sequenced from one sample in a study of identical twins (TCRdb year 2016). The library relied on 5' RACE. The instrument was an Illumina HiSeq 2000. TCRdb handled the public reads itself, with Q25 trimming in fastp and clone calling in MiXCR, and kept productive beta chains. Rows with one shared CDR3 protein collapse into an entry with the most common genes and DNA. The sample records about 1.7 million distinct CDR3 sequences, under 35% of which are singletons. Less than 0.35% of the sample comes from the top ten. Material: cord blood. These receptors were obtained from a newborn girl in good health.

V usage is TRBV6-5 and J usage is TRBJ1-2; D is perhaps TRBD1 (6 bases). Trimming took 0 bases from V and 7 from J, leaving 15 bases between them. The CDR3 extends over 15 amino acids. Germline V lookup: CDR1 MNHEY, CDR2 SVGAGI. The DNA of the CDR3 is TGTGCCAGCAGTTACTCGATGGGGGCGGGTCTTGGCTACACCTTC. It encodes CASSYSMGAGLGYTF.

This clonotype was seen only a few times. The chain has TRBV9 and TRBJ2-3, with D perhaps matching TRBD2 (5 bases). This CDR3 has 15 residues. Germline-derived CDR1 and CDR2 are SGDLS and YYNGEE. V was cut by 0 bases and J by 2 bases, with 10 bases left in between. The CDR3 reads CASSVETGYTDTQYF. CDR3 coding DNA: TGTGCCAGCAGCGTAGAGACGGGATACACAGATACGCAGTATTTT.

This chain joins TRBV9 and TRBJ2-5; D perhaps matches TRBD2 (5 bases). Germline CDR1 reads SGDLS; CDR2 reads YYNGEE. CDR3 length: 14 amino acids. The V gene lost 0 bases and the J gene lost 3 bases, with 9 bases spanning the gap. The CDR3, as DNA: TGTGCCAGCAGCGTAGAGCCTAGCAAAGAGACCCAGTACTTC. As protein: CASSVEPSKETQYF.

This clonotype was recorded a few times. This chain links TRBV6-1 with TRBJ2-3; D may be TRBD2 (6 bases). CDR1 and CDR2 (germline): MNHNS, SASEGT. The CDR3 is 14 amino acids. Trimming shortened V by 4 bases and J by 2 bases, and 10 bases separated the two germline ends. CDR3 bases: TGTGCCAGCAGTGGCGGGACTTACACAGATACGCAGTATTTT. Translating it yields CASSGGTYTDTQYF.

The chain joins TRBV10-3 to TRBJ2-4, with D unclear. This CDR3 has 16 amino acids. Germline V lookup: CDR1 ENHRY, CDR2 SYGVKD. V was pared by 2 bases and J by 2 bases, with 13 bases between. The CDR3 sequence is CAISEGTKGTKNIQYF. The CDR3 DNA reads TGTGCCATCAGTGAGGGCACCAAAGGCACCAAAAACATTCAGTACTTC.

V is TRBV20-1 and J is TRBJ2-1; 9 bases agree with TRBD2. Germline CDR1 reads DFQATT; CDR2 reads SNEGSKA (reference sequence). The CDR3 is 15 amino acids. The junction had 5 bases not matched to a gene; V was cut back by 5 bases and J by 0 bases. DNA of the CDR3: TGCAGTGCTCCAGTAGCGGGAGTCTCCTACAATGAGCAGTTCTTC. It specifies CSAPVAGVSYNEQFF.

The chain combines TRBV11-2 with TRBJ1-5; 8 bases are a match to TRBD1. CDR1 is SGHAT and CDR2 is FQNNGV in the germline V gene. The CDR3 extends over 15 amino acids. V lost 0 bases, J lost 5 bases, and 3 bases stayed unmatched. The CDR3 DNA reads TGTGCCAGCAGCTTAGAAGGACAGGGCTATCAGCCCCAGCATTTT. Translation gives CASSLEGQGYQPQHF.

This clonotype has only a few counts. The CDR3 loop reads CASSTGFQPQHF. In DNA, the CDR3 is TGTGCCAGCAGTACAGGGTTTCAGCCCCAGCATTTT. The rearrangement joins TRBV28 to TRBJ1-5; tentatively, D is TRBD1 (6 bases). CDR3 size: 12 residues. V was cut by 5 bases and J by 6 bases, with 8 bases left in between. The germline V gene encodes CDR1 MDHEN and CDR2 SYDVKM.